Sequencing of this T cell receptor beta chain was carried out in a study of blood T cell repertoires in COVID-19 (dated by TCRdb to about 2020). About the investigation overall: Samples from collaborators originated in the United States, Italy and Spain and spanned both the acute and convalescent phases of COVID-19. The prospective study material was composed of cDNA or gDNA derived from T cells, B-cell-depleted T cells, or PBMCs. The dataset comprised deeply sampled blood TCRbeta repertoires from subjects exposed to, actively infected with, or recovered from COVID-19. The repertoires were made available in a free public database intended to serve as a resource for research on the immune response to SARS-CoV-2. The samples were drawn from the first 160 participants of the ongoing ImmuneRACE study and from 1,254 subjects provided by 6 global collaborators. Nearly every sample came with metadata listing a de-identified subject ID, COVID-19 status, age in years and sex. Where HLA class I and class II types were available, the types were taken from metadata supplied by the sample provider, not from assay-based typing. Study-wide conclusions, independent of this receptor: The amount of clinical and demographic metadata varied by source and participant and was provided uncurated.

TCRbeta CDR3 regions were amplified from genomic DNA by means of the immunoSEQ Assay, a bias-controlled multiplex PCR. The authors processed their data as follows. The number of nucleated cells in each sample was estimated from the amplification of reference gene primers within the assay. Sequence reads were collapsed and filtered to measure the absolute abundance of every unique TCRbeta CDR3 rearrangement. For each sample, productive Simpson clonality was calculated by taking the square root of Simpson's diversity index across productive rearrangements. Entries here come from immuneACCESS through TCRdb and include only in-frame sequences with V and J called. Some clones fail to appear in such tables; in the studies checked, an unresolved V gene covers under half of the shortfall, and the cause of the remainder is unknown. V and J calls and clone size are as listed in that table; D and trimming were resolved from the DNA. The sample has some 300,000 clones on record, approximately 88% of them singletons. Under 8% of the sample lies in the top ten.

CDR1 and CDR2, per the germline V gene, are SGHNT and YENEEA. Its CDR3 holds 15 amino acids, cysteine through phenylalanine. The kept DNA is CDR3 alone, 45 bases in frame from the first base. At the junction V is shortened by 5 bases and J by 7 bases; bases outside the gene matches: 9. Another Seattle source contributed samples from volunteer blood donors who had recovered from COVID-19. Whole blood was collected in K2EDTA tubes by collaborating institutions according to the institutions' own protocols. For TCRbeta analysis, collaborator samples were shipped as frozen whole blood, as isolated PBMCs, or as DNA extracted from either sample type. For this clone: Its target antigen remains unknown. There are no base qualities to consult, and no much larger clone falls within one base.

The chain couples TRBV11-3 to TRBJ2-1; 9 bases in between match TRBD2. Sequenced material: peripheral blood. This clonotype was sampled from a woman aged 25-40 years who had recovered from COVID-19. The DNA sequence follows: TGTGCCAGCAGCCCACCCGGAAGCGGGGGGAATGAGCAGTTCTTC. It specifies CASSPPGSGGNEQFF.